This is a list of T cell receptor beta chains from one sample in a study of Ad26.COV2.S vaccination and SARS-CoV-2 variants. Clones were sequenced by immunoSEQ multiplex PCR, and TCRdb holds only the in-frame ones, with some missing. The sample has 330,000 or so clones, approximately 87% seen once. Sequencing used peripheral blood, obtained in a trial of Ad26.COV2.S vaccine versus placebo. These receptor sequences come from a person between 18 and 60 years old who received the Ad26.COV2.S COVID-19 vaccine or a placebo. CDR3s include the opening cysteine and the closing phenylalanine or tryptophan. D genes are given only for firm matches. Expanded clones are given a class, and other clones once, few, many or no size at all.

size: NA; D: NA; J: TRBJ1-1; V: TRBV11-3; DNA: TGTGCCAGCAGCCGAACGGACACTGAAGCTTTCTTT; CDR3: CASSRTDTEAFF
size: NA; D: NA; J: TRBJ2-1; V: TRBV27; DNA: TGTGCCAGCAGTCCCCCTCGGCCCGGCGGGATGAACAATGAGCAGTTCTTC; CDR3: CASSPPRPGGMNNEQFF
size: NA; D: TRBD1; J: TRBJ1-6; V: TRBV5-8; DNA: TGTGCCAGCAGCAACCGGGACAGGGGCTTTTCACCCCTCCACTTT; CDR3: CASSNRDRGFSPLHF
size: NA; D: NA; J: TRBJ2-1; V: TRBV9; DNA: TGTGCCAGCAGCCCTCATGACTACAATGAGCAGTTCTTC; CDR3: CASSPHDYNEQFF
size: NA; D: TRBD2; J: TRBJ2-1; V: TRBV11-2; DNA: TGTGCCAGCAGCTTTACTAGCGGGGAACCCGAGCAGTTCTTC; CDR3: CASSFTSGEPEQFF
size: NA; D: NA; J: TRBJ1-2; V: TRBV15; DNA: TGTGCCACCAGCAGAGCCGGTAGGGGGGATGGCTACACCTTC; CDR3: CATSRAGRGDGYTF
size: NA; D: NA; J: TRBJ1-1; V: TRBV10-3; DNA: TGTGCCATCAGTGAAAGGACTGAAGCTTTCTTT; CDR3: CAISERTEAFF
size: NA; D: TRBD1; J: TRBJ1-3; V: TRBV19; DNA: TGTGCCAGTAGTATAGGAAGGACAGGGTCTGGAAACACCATATATTTT; CDR3: CASSIGRTGSGNTIYF
size: NA; D: NA; J: TRBJ2-1; V: TRBV11-2; DNA: TGTGCCAGCAGCTTAGTCGGGGGAGATGAGCAGTTCTTC; CDR3: CASSLVGGDEQFF
size: NA; D: NA; J: TRBJ1-1; V: TRBV6-4; DNA: TGTGCCAGCAGTGACAGGGGTGGCACTGAAGCTTTCTTT; CDR3: CASSDRGGTEAFF
size: once; D: TRBD2; J: TRBJ2-3; V: TRBV6-6; DNA: TGTGCCAGCAGGAGGACTAGCGGCACAGATACGCAGTATTTT; CDR3: CASRRTSGTDTQYF
size: NA; D: TRBD1; J: TRBJ1-6; V: TRBV11-2; DNA: TGTGCCAGCAGCTCAGCGGCGGGGGACAGGAATTCACCCCTCCACTTT; CDR3: CASSSAAGDRNSPLHF
size: NA; D: NA; J: TRBJ2-3; V: TRBV6-5; DNA: TGTGCCAGCATTAAAACTGGAGCAGATACGCAGTATTTT; CDR3: CASIKTGADTQYF
size: NA; D: TRBD2; J: TRBJ2-1; V: TRBV5-1; DNA: TGCGCCAGCAGCTCCGGGGGACTAGCGGGGCAAGGGTATGAGCAGTTCTTC; CDR3: CASSSGGLAGQGYEQFF